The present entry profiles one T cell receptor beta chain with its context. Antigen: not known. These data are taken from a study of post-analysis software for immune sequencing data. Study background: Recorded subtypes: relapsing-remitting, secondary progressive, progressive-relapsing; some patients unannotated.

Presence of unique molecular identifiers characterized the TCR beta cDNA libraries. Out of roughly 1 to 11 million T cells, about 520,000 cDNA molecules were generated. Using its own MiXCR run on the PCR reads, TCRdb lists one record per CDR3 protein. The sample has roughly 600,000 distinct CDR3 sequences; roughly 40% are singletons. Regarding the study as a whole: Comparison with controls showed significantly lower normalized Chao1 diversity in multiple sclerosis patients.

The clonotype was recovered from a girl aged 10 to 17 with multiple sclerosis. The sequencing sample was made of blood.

The CDR3 protein is CASSAYMGGTGDYYRYGYTF. CDR3 sequence (DNA): TGTGCCAGCAGCGCTTACATGGGGGGGACAGGGGACTACTATCGCTATGGCTACACCTTC. The V gene is TRBV9, the J gene TRBJ1-2; the match to TRBD1 covers 10 bases. The CDR3 has 20 residues. Germline V CDR1 and CDR2: SGDLS, YYNGEE. Trimming took 3 bases from V and 4 from J; bases not matched to a gene: 21.